These 25 T cell receptor beta chains originate from one sample sequenced in a study of tumor-infiltrating lymphocytes in primary liver carcinoma. A primer matching the constant region was used to make TCR beta cDNA from approximately 520 ng of total RNA. The TCR beta library was amplified through three nested multiplex PCR rounds in a modified ARM-PCR procedure. Primers for the first two PCR rounds were TRBV1-TRBV30 forward primers and a C-beta reverse primer (10 cycles per round). TCRdb reprocessed the multiplex PCR reads via MiXCR and lists one record per CDR3 protein. The sample has over 250,000 distinct CDR3 sequences; 50% to 60% are singletons. Blood RNA came from unsorted whole blood; germline DNA was also extracted. Sequencing used peripheral blood. The source of these receptors is a woman in her thirties with primary liver carcinoma and hepatitis B virus infection.

This clonotype has just a few counts. The CDR3 sequence: CASSPGPGQGVAKNIQYF. Here the CDR3 DNA reads TGTGCCAGCAGCCCGGGGCCGGGACAGGGGGTTGCCAAAAACATTCAGTACTTC. V and J are TRBV7-9 and TRBJ2-4; 11 positions agree with TRBD1. This CDR3 comprises 18 residues. The germline V gene encodes CDR1 SEHNR and CDR2 FQNEAQ (reference sequence). V lost 5 bases to trimming and J lost 1 base; unmatched junction nucleotides: 10.

Worth noting for this clonotype: The junction shows a germline mismatch at one end, possibly a read error. This chain connects TRBV5-1 to TRBJ2-7; D may be TRBD1 or TRBD2 (6 bases each). CDR1 and CDR2 from the germline V gene are SGHRS and YFSETQ. The length of the CDR3 is 14 residues. CDR3 in amino acids: CASSFGGGRDEQSF. CDR3 nucleotides: TGCGCCAGCAGCTTCGGAGGGGGTCGCGACGAGCAGTCCTTC. Using reference TRBV5-1 and TRBJ2-7 for the parts outside the CDR3, the full variable domain is KAGVTQTPRYLIKTRGQQVTLSCSPISGHRSVSWYQQTPGQGLQFLFEYFSETQRNKGNFPGRFSGRQFSNSRSEMNVSTLELGDSALYLCASSFGGGRDEQSFGPGTRLTVT.

Concerning this clonotype itself: Since a much larger clone is just one base distant, this may be a read error. This chain links TRBV29-1 with TRBJ2-3; 7 nucleotides agree with TRBD2. The CDR3 extends over 16 amino acids. Per the germline V gene, CDR1 is SQVTM and CDR2 is ANQGSEA. CDR3 nucleotide sequence: TGCAGCGCGGCGGGTGGTCCGGCGGGAGCCGCAGATACGCGGTATTTT. Translated, it gives CSAAGGPAGAADTRYF.

The chain has TRBV6-1 and TRBJ1-4, with D uncertain. Germline V CDR1 and CDR2: MNHNS, SASEGT. CDR3 length equals 18 residues. V was shortened by 2 bases and J by 4 bases, with 20 bases between the two germline ends. Here the CDR3 DNA reads TGTGCCAGCAGTGAAAGTTGTAGCGGTGGGTCCAATAATGAAAAACTGTTTTTT. Amino acids: CASSESCSGGSNNEKLFF.

This clonotype was observed a handful of times. This could be a read error, since a much larger clone is one nucleotide away. The chain employs TRBV6-5 and TRBJ1-1; a possible D gene is TRBD1 (5 bases). The germline V gene encodes CDR1 MNHEY and CDR2 SVGAGI. V was clipped by 5 bases and J by 7 bases, with 14 bases between them. The length of the CDR3 is 13 residues. CDR3 sequence: CASSSRGGGEAFF. The CDR3 DNA follows: TGTGCCAGCAGTAGCCGTGGGGGGGGTGAAGCTTTCTTT.

This rearrangement joins TRBV12-3 or TRBV12-4 to TRBJ2-3; no clear D gene. This CDR3 contains 15 residues. V gave up 3 bases and J gave up 6 bases, with 16 bases separating them. The CDR3 reads CASSFRNSLGDTQYF. The CDR3 nucleotides read TGTGCCAGCAGTTTTCGTAACAGTTTAGGGGATACGCAGTATTTT.

This clonotype has more than one count but fewer than ten. V and J are TRBV5-6 and TRBJ2-7; D remains ambiguous. The CDR3 consists of 14 residues. Trimming stripped 0 bases from V and 0 bases from J, with 7 bases between. From germline, CDR1 is SGHDT and CDR2 YYEEEE. The CDR3 protein is CASSLGQPSYEQYF. In nucleotides, the CDR3 is TGTGCCAGCAGCTTGGGGCAGCCCTCCTACGAGCAGTACTTC.

With respect to this clonotype: The junction shows a germline mismatch at one end, possibly a read error. The chain is built from TRBV12-3 or TRBV12-4 and TRBJ1-1, with D perhaps TRBD1 (6 bases). The length of the CDR3 is 16 residues. The CDR3 loop is CAGSPRDGGRRLRAFF. CDR3 DNA sequence: TGTGCCGGCAGTCCCAGAGACGGGGGGCGCCGGCTGCGGGCTTTCTTT.

A note on this clonotype: Sequence at one end of the junction differs from germline and may be a read error. The V call is TRBV4-3, the J call TRBJ1-6; D gene ambiguous. CDR3 size: 13 residues. Germline assignment: CDR1 LGHNA and CDR2 YSLEER. The CDR3 region is CASNQAYNSPLHF. In nucleotides, the CDR3 is TGCGCCAGCAACCAAGCTTATAATTCACCCCTCCACTTT.

With respect to this clonotype: A much larger clone differs from this one at a single base, so this may be a read error. The rearrangement joins TRBV6-1 to TRBJ2-3; TRBD2 matches 11 bases. Trimming cost V 6 bases and J 4 bases; bases outside gene matches: 18. CDR1 MNHNS and CDR2 SASEGT come from the germline V gene. This CDR3 comprises 19 residues. CDR3 nucleotide sequence: TGTGCCAGCAGCACCAAAGCTAAGACTAGCGGGATTGACTCAGATACGCAGTATTTT. As protein: CASSTKAKTSGIDSDTQYF.

This clonotype was seen only once. The junction does not match germline at one end; this may be a read error. The V call is TRBV6-5, the J call TRBJ2-2; D possibly matches TRBD1 or TRBD2 (5 bases each). The CDR3 is 16 amino acids. Germline-derived CDR1 and CDR2 are MNHEY and SVGAGI. This chain's CDR3 is CASSYYGTPDTWELFF. CDR3 nucleotides: TGTGCCAGCAGTTACTACGGGACGCCGGACACCTGGGAGCTGTTTTTT.

The chain employs TRBV4-1 and TRBJ1-1; D ambiguous. CDR1 is MGHRA, CDR2 YSYEKL, per germline. This CDR3 region has 16 residues. Trimming pared 3 bases from V and 6 bases from J, leaving 20 bases between. CDR3 DNA: TGCGCCAGCAGCCAGTGTGGTACTTCGAGGCTTGCTGAAGCTTTCTTT. It codes for CASSQCGTSRLAEAFF.

The chain employs TRBV6-2 or TRBV6-3 and TRBJ2-5; 10 nucleotides align to TRBD1. CDR1 and CDR2 from the germline V gene are MNHEY and SVGEGT. The CDR3 totals 15 residues. V lost 7 bases, J lost 2 bases, and 7 bases stayed unmatched. CDR3 sequence reads: CASTRDRGKQETQYF. DNA of the CDR3: TGTGCCAGCACCAGGGACAGGGGAAAGCAAGAGACCCAGTACTTC.

The rearrangement joins TRBV29-1 to TRBJ1-2; D call uncertain. The CDR3 length is 11 residues. Per the germline V gene, CDR1 is SQVTM and CDR2 is ANQGSEA. Trimming took 7 bases from V and 2 from J, leaving 8 bases between them. CDR3 DNA: TGCAGCGCCCAGGTGAACTATGGCTACACCTTC. Protein product: CSAQVNYGYTF.

This clonotype appeared a single time. CDR3 coding DNA: TGTGCCAGCAGCTGGGACAAAGTAGTCTCGTTCTTC. Encoded protein: CASSWDKVVSFF. The V gene is TRBV6-1, the J gene TRBJ2-1; D is perhaps TRBD1 (6 bases). Germline V gives CDR1 MNHNS, CDR2 SASEGT. Trimming cost V 6 bases and J 15 bases, with 18 bases left between them. The CDR3 contains 12 residues.

Regarding this clonotype: A much larger clone lies one base from this, so it may be a read error. The rearrangement uses TRBV10-2 and TRBJ2-7, with D uncertain. With 5 bases removed from V and 6 bases from J, the gap between germline ends came to 11 bases. Germline V lookup: CDR1 WSHSY, CDR2 SAAADI. This CDR3 comprises 12 residues. In DNA, the CDR3 is TGCGCCAGCAGTCCGGGTGACTGCGAGCAGTACTTC. Translation: CASSPGDCEQYF.

This sequence joins TRBV7-2 and TRBJ1-1; D is possibly TRBD1 (6 bases). The V end lost 5 bases, the J end lost 5 bases, and 12 bases lay between the germline ends. The germline V gene encodes CDR1 SGHTA and CDR2 FQGNSA. The CDR3 runs to 13 residues. The CDR3 nucleotides read TGTGCCAGCAGCGTTTTACAGGGAACTGAAGCTTTCTTT. Amino acids: CASSVLQGTEAFF.

The chain has TRBV11-2 and TRBJ2-5, with a possible D match to TRBD2 (6 bases). V was pared by 7 bases and J by 2 bases, with 29 bases between. The CDR3 extends over 19 amino acids. Germline V CDR1 and CDR2: SGHAT, FQNNGV. The CDR3 spells CASNFGSLSGRNPQETQYF. CDR3 in DNA: TGTGCCAGCAACTTCGGGTCCCTTAGTGGGAGGAATCCTCAAGAGACCCAGTACTTC.

This chain connects TRBV5-4 to TRBJ2-7; either TRBD1 or TRBD2 may fit D (5 bases each). The CDR3 has 13 amino acids. V shed 1 base and J shed 3 bases, with 8 bases lying between them. Looked up from germline, CDR1 is SGHNT and CDR2 is YYREEE (reference sequence). The CDR3 region is CASSLWGFYEQYF. DNA for the CDR3: TGTGCCAGCAGCTTGTGGGGGTTCTACGAGCAGTACTTC.

Regarding this clonotype: A junction end diverges from the germline sequence, so it may reflect a read error. J is TRBJ2-7 and V is TRBV5-5; no definite D call. The CDR3 spans 14 residues. Germline CDR1 reads SGHKS; CDR2 reads YYEKEE (reference sequence). CDR3 protein: CASILRPLTYEQHF. CDR3 DNA sequence: TGTGCCAGCATCTTGAGGCCCCTAACCTACGAGCAGCACTTC.

This chain joins TRBV12-3 or TRBV12-4 and TRBJ2-7; 10 bases fit TRBD2. There are 14 residues in the CDR3. Germline trimming cut 10 bases from V and 5 bases from J; bases unmatched to any gene: 11. The CDR3 here is CATGLAEGNHEQYF. CDR3 coding DNA: TGTGCCACCGGACTAGCGGAAGGCAACCACGAGCAGTACTTC.

This chain connects TRBV6-5 to TRBJ2-7; 9 bases line up with TRBD1. V lost 6 bases and J lost 0; bases outside the gene matches: 3. Germline-derived CDR1 and CDR2 are MNHEY and SVGAGI. The CDR3 contains 14 residues. This CDR3 reads CASRGQGYSYEQYF. DNA for the CDR3: TGTGCCAGCAGGGGACAGGGTTACTCCTACGAGCAGTACTTC.

This clonotype came up once. One junction end does not reproduce the germline sequence, and a read error may be involved. The gene calls are TRBV4-3 and TRBJ2-5, with D perhaps TRBD1 (5 bases). CDR1 is LGHNA and CDR2 is YSLEER in the germline V gene. This CDR3 is 18 amino acids long. CDR3: CASSPSLGAQEPQETEYF. The DNA for the CDR3 is TGCGCCAGCAGCCCCTCTCTTGGGGCTCAGGAACCCCAAGAGACCGAGTACTTC.

To note about this clonotype: An end of the junction differs from the germline gene, which may be a read error. V usage is TRBV4-2 and J usage is TRBJ1-1, with D possibly TRBD1 on 5 matching bases. This CDR3 contains 15 residues. CDR1 LGHNA and CDR2 YNFKEQ come from the germline V gene. The CDR3 sequence is CTSSQGQGGNTEAFF. The CDR3 DNA follows: TGTACCAGCAGCCAAGGTCAGGGAGGAAACACTGAAGCTTTCTTT.

The rearrangement uses TRBV5-5 and TRBJ2-7, with a tentative D call TRBD2 (6 bases). Trimming shortened V by 2 bases and J by 4 bases, and 22 bases separated the two germline ends. Germline CDR1 is SGHKS and CDR2 is YYEKEE (reference sequence). This CDR3 is built from 17 residues. The CDR3 coding sequence is TGTGCCAGCAGCTTCCAAGCGGGCGGAAACGAGGTTTACGAGCAGTACTTC. Translated, it gives CASSFQAGGNEVYEQYF. Complete variable domain (other parts from reference TRBV5-5 and TRBJ2-7): DAGVTQSPTHLIKTRGQQVTLRCSPISGHKSVSWYQQVLGQGPQFIFQYYEKEERGRGNFPDRFSARQFPNYSSELNVNALLLGDSALYLCASSFQAGGNEVYEQYFGPGTRLTVT.